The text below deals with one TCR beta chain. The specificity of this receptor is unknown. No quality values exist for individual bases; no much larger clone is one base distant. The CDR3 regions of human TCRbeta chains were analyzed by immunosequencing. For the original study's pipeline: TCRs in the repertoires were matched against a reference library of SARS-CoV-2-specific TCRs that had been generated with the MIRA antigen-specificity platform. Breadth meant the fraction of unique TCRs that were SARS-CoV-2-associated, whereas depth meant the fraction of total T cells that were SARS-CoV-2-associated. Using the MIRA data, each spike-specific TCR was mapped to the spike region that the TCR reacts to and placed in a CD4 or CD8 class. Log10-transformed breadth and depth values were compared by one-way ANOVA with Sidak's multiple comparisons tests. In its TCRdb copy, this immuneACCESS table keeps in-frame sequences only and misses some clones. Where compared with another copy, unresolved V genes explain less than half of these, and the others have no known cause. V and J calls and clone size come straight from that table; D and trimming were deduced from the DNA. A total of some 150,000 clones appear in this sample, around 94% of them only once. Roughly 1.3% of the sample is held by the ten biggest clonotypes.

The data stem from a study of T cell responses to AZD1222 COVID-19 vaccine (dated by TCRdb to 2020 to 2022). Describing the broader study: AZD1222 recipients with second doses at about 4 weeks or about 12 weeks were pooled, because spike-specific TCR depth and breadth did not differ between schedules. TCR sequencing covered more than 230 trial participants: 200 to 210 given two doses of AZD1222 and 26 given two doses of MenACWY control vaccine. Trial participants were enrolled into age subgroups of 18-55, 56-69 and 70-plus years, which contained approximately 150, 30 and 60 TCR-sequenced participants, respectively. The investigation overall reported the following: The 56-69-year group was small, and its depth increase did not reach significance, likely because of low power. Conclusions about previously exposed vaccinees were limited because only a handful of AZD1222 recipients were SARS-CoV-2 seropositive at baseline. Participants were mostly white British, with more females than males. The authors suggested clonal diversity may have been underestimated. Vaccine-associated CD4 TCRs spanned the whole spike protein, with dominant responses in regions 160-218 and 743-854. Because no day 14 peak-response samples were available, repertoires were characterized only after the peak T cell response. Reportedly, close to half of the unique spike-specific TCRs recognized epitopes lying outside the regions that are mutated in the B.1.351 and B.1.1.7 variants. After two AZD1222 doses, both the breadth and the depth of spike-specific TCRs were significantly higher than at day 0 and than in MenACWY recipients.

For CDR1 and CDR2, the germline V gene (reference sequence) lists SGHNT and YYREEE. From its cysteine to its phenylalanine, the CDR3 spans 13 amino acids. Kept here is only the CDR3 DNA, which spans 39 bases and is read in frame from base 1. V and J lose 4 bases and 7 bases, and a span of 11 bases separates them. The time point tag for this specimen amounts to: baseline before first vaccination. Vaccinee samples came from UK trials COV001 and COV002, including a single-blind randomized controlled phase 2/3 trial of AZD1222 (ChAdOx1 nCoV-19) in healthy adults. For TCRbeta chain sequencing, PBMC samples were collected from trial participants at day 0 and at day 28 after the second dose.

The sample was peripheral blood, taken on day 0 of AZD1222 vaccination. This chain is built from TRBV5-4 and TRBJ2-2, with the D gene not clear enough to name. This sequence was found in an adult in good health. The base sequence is TGTGCCAGCAGCGTAACAACGGGCGGGGAGCTGTTTTTT. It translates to CASSVTTGGELFF. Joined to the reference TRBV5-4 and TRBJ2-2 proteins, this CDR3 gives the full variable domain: ETGVTQSPTHLIKTRGQQVTLRCSSQSGHNTVSWYQQALGQGPQFIFQYYREEENGRGNFPPRFSGLQFPNYSSELNVNALELDDSALYLCASSVTTGGELFFGEGSRLTVL.